The 14 T cell receptor beta chains reported below all come from one sample, sequenced in a study of blood T cell repertoires in COVID-19. Sequencing was performed with immunoSEQ multiplex PCR; in TCRdb, only in-frame clones are kept and a portion is missing. The sample holds about 200,000 clones, more than 70% seen once. Material for sequencing was peripheral blood. The receptors here all came from a man between 35 and 55 years old with active or convalescent COVID-19.

The V and J genes are TRBV3-1 (or the pseudogene TRBV3-2) and TRBJ2-1, with TRBD1 as a possible D gene (5 bases). This CDR3 is 17 amino acids long. V dropped 1 base and J dropped 8 bases, with 21 bases sitting between them. Germline CDR1 LGHDT, CDR2 YNNKEL (reference sequence). The CDR3 DNA is TGTGCCAGCAGCCAAGGGGGCGGTGTCTTCACCCCGTATGAGCAGTTCTTC. This encodes CASSQGGGVFTPYEQFF.

This clone occurred a few times. V usage is TRBV5-1 and J usage is TRBJ2-3; possible D gene TRBD1, 7 bases. V lost 3 bases and J lost 5, with 13 bases in between. In germline, CDR1 is SGHRS, CDR2 YFSETQ. This CDR3 has 14 residues. The CDR3 region is CASSSGGSGDTQYF. Written as DNA, the CDR3 is TGCGCCAGCAGCTCAGGGGGGTCCGGAGATACGCAGTATTTT.

The V gene is TRBV30, the J gene TRBJ1-2, with 10 bases lining up with TRBD1. The J segment lost 6 bases and the V segment lost 3 bases, leaving 7 bases of the junction unmatched. The CDR3 consists of 14 residues. In germline, CDR1 is GTSNPN, CDR2 SVGIG (reference sequence). CDR3 DNA sequence: TGTGCCTGGAGGGCGACAGGGGGCTTTGATGGCTACACCTTC. This encodes CAWRATGGFDGYTF. The entire variable domain, with the rest obtained from reference TRBV30 and TRBJ1-2, is as follows: SQTIHQWPATLVQPVGSPLSLECTVEGTSNPNLYWYRQAAGRGLQLLFYSVGIGQISSEVPQNLSASRPQDRQFILSSKKLLLSDSGFYLCAWRATGGFDGYTFGSGTRLTVV.

This chain connects TRBV14 to TRBJ1-2; 8 bases are a match to TRBD1. The CDR3 runs to 15 residues. V dropped 4 bases and J dropped 8; count of bases not matched to a gene: 12. Germline assignment: CDR1 SGHDN and CDR2 FVKESK. CDR3 amino acids: CASSPSGGQGRGYTF. The CDR3 region has the DNA TGTGCCAGCAGCCCCTCAGGAGGACAGGGACGCGGCTACACCTTC. The entire variable domain, with the rest obtained from reference TRBV14 and TRBJ1-2, is as follows: EAGVTQFPSHSVIEKGQTVTLRCDPISGHDNLYWYRRVMGKEIKFLLHFVKESKQDESGMPNNRFLAERTGGTYSTLKVQPAELEDSGVYFCASSPSGGQGRGYTFGSGTRLTVV.

This chain links TRBV19 with TRBJ1-5; 9 bases match TRBD1. The CDR3 runs 15 residues. Germline CDR1 LNHDA, CDR2 SQIVND (reference sequence). V lost 7 bases, J lost 3 bases, and 7 bases stayed unmatched. As DNA, the CDR3 is TGTGCCAGTACGGGAACAGGGGGCGTCAATCAGCCCCAGCATTTT. This sequence encodes CASTGTGGVNQPQHF.

The chain combines TRBV5-8 with TRBJ1-1; tentatively, D is TRBD1 (6 bases). Between the trimmed V and J ends, which lost 4 bases and 6 bases, there was a span of 16 bases. Germline CDR1 reads SGHTS; CDR2 reads YDEGEE. This CDR3 has 14 amino acids. The CDR3: CASSVGQKTSEAFF. In DNA, the CDR3 is TGTGCCAGCAGCGTAGGACAGAAGACTTCTGAAGCTTTCTTT.

The chain employs TRBV7-8 and TRBJ2-7, with 7 bases matching TRBD1. The CDR3 consists of 15 residues. V dropped 5 bases and J dropped 4; count of bases not matched to a gene: 11. From germline, CDR1 is SGHVS and CDR2 FQNEAQ. The CDR3 loop reads CASSPQRDRYYEQYF. The CDR3 coding sequence is TGTGCCAGCAGCCCCCAACGGGACAGATATTACGAGCAGTACTTC.

The CDR3 nucleotides read TGCGCCAGCAGCTCGTTAGAGGGCTACGAGCAGTACTTC. Protein: CASSSLEGYEQYF. The chain links TRBV5-1 to TRBJ2-7; tentative D call: TRBD2 (5 bases). The germline V gene has CDR1 SGHRS and CDR2 YFSETQ. V lost 3 bases, J lost 3 bases, and 10 bases lay in between. CDR3 length: 13 residues.

The chain employs TRBV7-3 and TRBJ1-3, with a possible D match to TRBD1 (5 bases). The CDR3 has 16 residues. With 0 bases removed from V and 6 bases from J, the gap between germline ends came to 15 bases. The V gene's germline CDR1 is SGHTA and CDR2 FQGTGA. The CDR3 here is CASSLTFQGCENTIYF. Here the CDR3 DNA reads TGTGCCAGCAGCTTAACCTTCCAGGGATGTGAAAACACCATATATTTT.

V and J are TRBV14 and TRBJ2-2; perhaps TRBD2 as D (5 bases). The V gene lost 1 base and the J gene lost 6 bases, with 12 bases spanning the gap. This CDR3 region has 15 residues. CDR1 is SGHDN and CDR2 is FVKESK in the germline V gene. The CDR3: CASSQVASLAGELFF. For the CDR3, the DNA is TGTGCCAGCAGCCAAGTAGCGTCGTTAGCCGGGGAGCTGTTTTTT.

This clone was detected only once. The chain joins TRBV5-1 to TRBJ1-2, with a possible D match to TRBD1 (5 bases). CDR1 and CDR2 (germline): SGHRS, YFSETQ. V dropped 0 bases and J dropped 0 bases, with 6 bases sitting between them. CDR3 length equals 14 residues. For the CDR3, the DNA is TGCGCCAGCAGCTTGGAACAGGCTAACTATGGCTACACCTTC. Its translation: CASSLEQANYGYTF.

The genes are TRBV28 and TRBJ1-1; D perhaps matches TRBD1 (5 bases). Germline CDR1 reads MDHEN; CDR2 reads SYDVKM. The CDR3 extends over 15 amino acids. V gave up 8 bases and J gave up 1 base, with 17 bases separating them. The CDR3 here is CASPRKGPQNTEAFF. The CDR3 nucleotides are TGTGCCAGCCCGAGGAAGGGGCCCCAGAACACTGAAGCTTTCTTT.

The rearrangement uses TRBV10-2 and TRBJ2-7; D may be TRBD1 (5 bases). In germline, CDR1 is WSHSY, CDR2 SAAADI. Trimming removed 7 bases at V and 5 bases at J, with 18 bases between. The CDR3 has 14 residues. This chain's CDR3 is CASIRAGWTNEQYF. CDR3 coding DNA: TGCGCCAGCATACGGGCAGGGTGGACGAACGAGCAGTACTTC.

The V and J genes are TRBV5-1 and TRBJ1-3; TRBD1 might be the D (6 bases). From germline, CDR1 is SGHRS and CDR2 YFSETQ. This CDR3 contains 15 residues. Trimming shortened V by 2 bases and J by 0 bases, and 9 bases separated the two germline ends. The CDR3 spells CASSFTGSSGNTIYF. Here the CDR3 DNA reads TGCGCCAGCAGCTTTACAGGGAGCTCTGGAAACACCATATATTTT.